The rows below give T cell receptor beta chains drawn from one sample of a study of human thymus T cells. The method was immunoSEQ multiplex PCR; TCRdb's version includes in-frame clones alone and lacks a portion of them. The sample holds 120,000 or so clones, around 94% seen once. Material for sequencing was thymus tissue. All receptors come from a boy under two years old with a congenital heart defect but otherwise immunologically healthy. The CDR3 runs from the conserved cysteine through the conserved F or W. A D gene is named only where the DNA matches it firmly. Not every row has a clone size; where given, it reads once, few, many or a size class.

>TRBV30|TRBJ1-1|.|.
TGTGCCTGGAGTGGGAGGGTGGACACTGAAGCTTTCTTT
CAWSGRVDTEAFF
>TRBV6-1|TRBJ1-3|.|.
TGTGCCAGCATCCAAAAATTCCCTCTGGACACCATATATTTT
CASIQKFPLDTIYF
>TRBV4-2|TRBJ2-3|.|.
TGTGCCAGCAGCCAAGATCGGATTTTCCCCAACTTCACAGATACGCAGTATTTT
CASSQDRIFPNFTDTQYF
>TRBV27|TRBJ1-4|.|TRBD1
TGTGCCAGCAGTTCACGACAGGGGATTAATGAAAAACTGTTTTTT
CASSSRQGINEKLFF
>TRBV5-6|TRBJ2-3|.|.
TGTGCCAGCAGCCTGAGGACGAATACGCAGTATTTT
CASSLRTNTQYF
>TRBV13|TRBJ2-3|.|TRBD2
TGTGCCAGCAGCCCGAGGGAGGCGGGGGATACAGATACGCAGTATTTT
CASSPREAGDTDTQYF
>TRBV10-2|TRBJ2-7|.|TRBD2
TGCGCCACGCGTCTAGCGGGGGGGAGCTACGAGCAGTACTTC
CATRLAGGSYEQYF
>TRBV4-2|TRBJ2-7|.|TRBD2
TGTGCCAGCAGCCAAGCTAGCGGCCAGTCGGACGAGCAGTACTTC
CASSQASGQSDEQYF
>TRBV28|TRBJ2-7|.|.
TGTGCCAGCAGTCCCGACTCGGAGCACTACGAGCAGTACTTC
CASSPDSEHYEQYF
>TRBV7-9|TRBJ2-2|.|.
TGTGCCAGCAGCTTAGGGGAAAACACCGGGGAGCTGTTTTTT
CASSLGENTGELFF
>TRBV7-9|TRBJ1-1|.|TRBD1
TGTGCCAGCAGCTTCAGGGACAGGGAGGACACTGAAGCTTTCTTT
CASSFRDREDTEAFF
>TRBV15|TRBJ2-5|.|TRBD2
TGTGCCACCAGCAGAGATCCTAGCGGGCAAGAGACCCAGTACTTC
CATSRDPSGQETQYF
>TRBV14|TRBJ2-7|.|.
TGTGCCAGCAGCCAAGATGTAGAGGGCCACGAGCAGTACTTC
CASSQDVEGHEQYF
>TRBV7-9|TRBJ2-3|.|TRBD2
TGTGCCAGCAGCTGCGAGGCGGGGGGCACAGATACGCAGTATTTT
CASSCEAGGTDTQYF
>TRBV5-1|TRBJ1-6|.|.
TGCGCCAGCAGCGCGGGGGGGAATTCACCCCTCCACTTT
CASSAGGNSPLHF
>TRBV28|TRBJ2-1|.|TRBD1
TGTGCCAGCAGCCACCCAACCGGACAGGCGATGCTTGATGAGCAGTTCTTC
CASSHPTGQAMLDEQFF
>TRBV4-1|TRBJ2-7|.|.
TGCGCCAGCAGCCAAGAGACCAGGGTGTCCTACGAGCAGTACTTC
CASSQETRVSYEQYF
>TRBV28|TRBJ2-7|.|TRBD1
TGTGCCAGCAGTTTTTTGGACAGGACCTACGAGCAGTACTTC
CASSFLDRTYEQYF
>TRBV29-1|TRBJ1-5|once|TRBD1
TGCAGCGCCTCCCACGGACAGGGCCAGCCCCAGCATTTT
CSASHGQGQPQHF
>TRBV5-6|TRBJ2-6|.|.
TGTGCCAGCAGCTCCAGTCCTGTGGCAGGCTCTGGGGCCAACGTCCTGACTTTC
CASSSSPVAGSGANVLTF
>TRBV10-1|TRBJ1-5|few|.
TGCGCCAGCAGATGGGGGGGTCAGCCCCAGCATTTT
CASRWGGQPQHF
>TRBV4-1|TRBJ1-2|once|.
TGCGCCAGCAGCCAAGTCGAAGGGCATGGCTACACCTTC
CASSQVEGHGYTF
>TRBV27|TRBJ1-6|.|TRBD1
TGTGCCAGCTCGAGGACAGGGGCCCCCCTTTATTCACCCCTCCACTTT
CASSRTGAPLYSPLHF
>TRBV27|TRBJ1-2|.|.
TGTGCCAGCAGTTTATTCCTGGGGGGAGATGGCTACACCTTC
CASSLFLGGDGYTF
>TRBV4-3|TRBJ2-4|.|.
TGCGCCAGCAGCCAGTACCGGGCCCAACTCGAAAACATTCAGTACTTC
CASSQYRAQLENIQYF
>TRBV5-6|TRBJ2-7|.|TRBD1
TGTGCCAGCAGCTCGGACTCGACACCGGGACAGGGTCCGCGGGAGCAGTACTTC
CASSSDSTPGQGPREQYF
>TRBV5-1|TRBJ2-3|.|TRBD2
TGCGCCAGCTTTCCGGGGGGGCGAACAGATACGCAGTATTTT
CASFPGGRTDTQYF